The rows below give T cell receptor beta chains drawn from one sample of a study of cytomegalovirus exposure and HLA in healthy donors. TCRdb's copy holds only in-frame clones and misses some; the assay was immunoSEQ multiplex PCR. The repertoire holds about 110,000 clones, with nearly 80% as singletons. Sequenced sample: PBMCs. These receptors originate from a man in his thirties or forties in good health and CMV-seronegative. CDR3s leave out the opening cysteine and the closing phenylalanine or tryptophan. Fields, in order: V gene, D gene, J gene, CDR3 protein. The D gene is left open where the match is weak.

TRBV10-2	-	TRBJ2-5	ASSEPPHRPRETQY
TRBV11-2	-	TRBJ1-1	ASSSDSSYTEAF
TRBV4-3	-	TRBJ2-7	ASSQDMRTYNYEQY
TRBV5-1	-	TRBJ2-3	ASSLGTSADTQY
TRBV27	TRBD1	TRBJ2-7	ASSSSGTGRREQY
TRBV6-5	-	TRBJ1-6	ASSRTRNDSPLH
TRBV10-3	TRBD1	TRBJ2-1	AIRNRTGVYNEQF
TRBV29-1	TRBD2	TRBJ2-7	SAKLAVSSYEQY
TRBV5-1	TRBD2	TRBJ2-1	ASSAGTSGLMREQF
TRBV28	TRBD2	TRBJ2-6	ASSLGGAGANVLT
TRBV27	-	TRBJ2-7	ASSPRDNSYEQY
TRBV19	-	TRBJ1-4	ASRPTRSSQLF
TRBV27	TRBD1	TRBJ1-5	ASSLLGQGQPQH
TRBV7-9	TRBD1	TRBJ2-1	ASSLGGTGGNEQF